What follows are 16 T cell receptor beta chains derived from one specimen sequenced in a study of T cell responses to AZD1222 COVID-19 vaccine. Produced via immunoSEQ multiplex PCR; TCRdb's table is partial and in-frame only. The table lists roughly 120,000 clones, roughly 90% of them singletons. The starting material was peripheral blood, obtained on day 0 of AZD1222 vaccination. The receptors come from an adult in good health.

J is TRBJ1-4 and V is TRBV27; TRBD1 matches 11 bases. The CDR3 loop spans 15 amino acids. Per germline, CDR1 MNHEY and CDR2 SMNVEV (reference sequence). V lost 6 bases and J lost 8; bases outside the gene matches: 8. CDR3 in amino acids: CASSADRGRGEKLFF. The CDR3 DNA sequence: TGTGCCAGCAGCGCGGACAGGGGGCGCGGGGAAAAACTGTTTTTT.

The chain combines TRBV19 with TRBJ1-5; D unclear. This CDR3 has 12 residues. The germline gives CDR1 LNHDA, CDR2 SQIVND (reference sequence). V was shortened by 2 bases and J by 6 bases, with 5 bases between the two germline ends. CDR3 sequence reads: CASSINPQPQHF. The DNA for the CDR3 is TGTGCCAGTAGTATAAACCCTCAGCCCCAGCATTTT. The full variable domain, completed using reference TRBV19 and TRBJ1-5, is DGGITQSPKYLFRKEGQNVTLSCEQNLNHDAMYWYRQDPGQGLRLIYYSQIVNDFQKGDIAEGYSVSREKKESFPLTVTSAQKNPTAFYLCASSINPQPQHFGDGTRLSIL.

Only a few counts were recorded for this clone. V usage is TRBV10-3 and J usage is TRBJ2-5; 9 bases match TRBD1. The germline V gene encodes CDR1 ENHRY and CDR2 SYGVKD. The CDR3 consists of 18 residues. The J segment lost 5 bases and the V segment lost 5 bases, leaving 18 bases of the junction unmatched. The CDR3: CAISNTGQGHSSAETQYF. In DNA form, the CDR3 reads TGTGCCATCAGTAACACGGGACAGGGTCATAGTAGCGCGGAGACCCAGTACTTC.

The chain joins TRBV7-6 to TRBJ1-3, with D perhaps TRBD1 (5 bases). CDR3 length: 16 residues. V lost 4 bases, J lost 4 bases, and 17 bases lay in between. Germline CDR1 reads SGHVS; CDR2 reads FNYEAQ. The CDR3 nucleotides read TGTGCCAGCAGCTCAGGGCCTTACTCATCGGGAAACACCATATATTTT. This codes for CASSSGPYSSGNTIYF.

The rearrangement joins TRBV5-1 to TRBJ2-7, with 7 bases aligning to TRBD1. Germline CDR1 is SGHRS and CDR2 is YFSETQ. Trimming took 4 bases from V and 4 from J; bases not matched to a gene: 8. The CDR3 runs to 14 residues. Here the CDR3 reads CASSAGTVLYEQYF. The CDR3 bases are TGCGCCAGCAGCGCCGGGACAGTCTTATACGAGCAGTACTTC. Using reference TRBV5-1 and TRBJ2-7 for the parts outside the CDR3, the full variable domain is KAGVTQTPRYLIKTRGQQVTLSCSPISGHRSVSWYQQTPGQGLQFLFEYFSETQRNKGNFPGRFSGRQFSNSRSEMNVSTLELGDSALYLCASSAGTVLYEQYFGPGTRLTVT.

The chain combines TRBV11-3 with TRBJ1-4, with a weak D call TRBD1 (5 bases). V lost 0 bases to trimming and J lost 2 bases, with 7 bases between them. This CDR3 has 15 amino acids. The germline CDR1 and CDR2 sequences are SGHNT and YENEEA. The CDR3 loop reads CASSLEEGTNEKLFF. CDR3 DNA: TGTGCCAGCAGCTTAGAGGAGGGGACTAATGAAAAACTGTTTTTT.

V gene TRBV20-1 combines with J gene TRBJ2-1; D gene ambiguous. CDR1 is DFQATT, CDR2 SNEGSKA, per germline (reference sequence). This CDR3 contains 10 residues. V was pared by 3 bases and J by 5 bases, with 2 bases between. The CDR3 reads CSASNNEQFF. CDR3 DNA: TGCAGTGCTAGTAACAATGAGCAGTTCTTC.

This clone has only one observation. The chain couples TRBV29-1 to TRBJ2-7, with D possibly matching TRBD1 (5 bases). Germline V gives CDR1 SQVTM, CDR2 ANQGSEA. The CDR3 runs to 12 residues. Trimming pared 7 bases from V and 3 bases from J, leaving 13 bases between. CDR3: CSASPGFYEQYF. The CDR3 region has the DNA TGCAGCGCTTCCCCAGGGTTCTACGAGCAGTACTTC.

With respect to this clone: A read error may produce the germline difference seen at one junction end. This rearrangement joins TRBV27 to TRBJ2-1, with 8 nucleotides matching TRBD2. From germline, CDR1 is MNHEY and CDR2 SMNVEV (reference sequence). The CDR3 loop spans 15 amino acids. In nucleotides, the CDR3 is TGTGCCAGCTCGTCCGGAACTAGCGGCGCCAATGAACAGTTCTTC. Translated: CASSSGTSGANEQFF.

This CDR3 is CASSQDDRAHYGYTF. The CDR3 bases are TGCGCCAGCAGCCAAGACGACAGGGCTCACTATGGCTACACCTTC. V and J are TRBV4-3 and TRBJ1-2, with 7 nucleotides matching TRBD1. V shed 0 bases, J shed 3 bases, and the junction held 4 bases outside the gene matches. Germline V gene sequence: CDR1 LGHNA, CDR2 YSLEER. The CDR3 totals 15 residues.

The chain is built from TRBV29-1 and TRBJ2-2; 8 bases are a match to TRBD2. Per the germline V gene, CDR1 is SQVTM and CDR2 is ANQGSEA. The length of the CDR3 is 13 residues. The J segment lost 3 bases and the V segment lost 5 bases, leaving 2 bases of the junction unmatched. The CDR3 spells CSVYGGDTGELFF. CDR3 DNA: TGCAGCGTTTACGGGGGGGACACCGGGGAGCTGTTTTTT.

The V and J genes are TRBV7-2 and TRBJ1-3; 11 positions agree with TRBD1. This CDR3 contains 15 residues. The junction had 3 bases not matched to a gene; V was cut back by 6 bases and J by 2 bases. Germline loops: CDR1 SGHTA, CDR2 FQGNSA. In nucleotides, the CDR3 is TGTGCCAGCAGTCCGGGACAGGGGGCTGGAAACACCATATATTTT. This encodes CASSPGQGAGNTIYF. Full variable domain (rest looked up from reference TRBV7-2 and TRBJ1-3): GAGVSQSPSNKVTEKGKDVELRCDPISGHTALYWYRQSLGQGLEFLIYFQGNSAPDKSGLPSDRFSAERTGGSVSTLTIQRTQQEDSAVYLCASSPGQGAGNTIYFGEGSWLTVV.

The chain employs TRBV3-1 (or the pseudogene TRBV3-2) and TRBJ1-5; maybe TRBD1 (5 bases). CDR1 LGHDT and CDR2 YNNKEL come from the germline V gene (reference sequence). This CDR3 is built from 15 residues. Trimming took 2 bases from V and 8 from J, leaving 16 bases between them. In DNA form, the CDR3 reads TGTGCCAGCAGCCAAAGCCCGGAGGGGCGGGAGCCCCAGCATTTT. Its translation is CASSQSPEGREPQHF.

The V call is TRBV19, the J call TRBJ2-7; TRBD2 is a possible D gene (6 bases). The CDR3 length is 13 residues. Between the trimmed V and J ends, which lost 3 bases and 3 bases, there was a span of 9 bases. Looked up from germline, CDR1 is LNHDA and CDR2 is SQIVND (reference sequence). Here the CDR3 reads CASSILGGYEQYF. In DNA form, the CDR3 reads TGTGCCAGTAGTATTCTGGGAGGCTACGAGCAGTACTTC. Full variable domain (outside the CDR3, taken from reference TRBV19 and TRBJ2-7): DGGITQSPKYLFRKEGQNVTLSCEQNLNHDAMYWYRQDPGQGLRLIYYSQIVNDFQKGDIAEGYSVSREKKESFPLTVTSAQKNPTAFYLCASSILGGYEQYFGPGTRLTVT.

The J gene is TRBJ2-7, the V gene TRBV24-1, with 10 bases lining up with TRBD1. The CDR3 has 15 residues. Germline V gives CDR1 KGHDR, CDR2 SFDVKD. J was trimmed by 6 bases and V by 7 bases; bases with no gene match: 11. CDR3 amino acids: CATSDPGQGYCEQYF. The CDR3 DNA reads TGTGCCACCAGCGATCCGGGACAGGGGTACTGCGAGCAGTACTTC.

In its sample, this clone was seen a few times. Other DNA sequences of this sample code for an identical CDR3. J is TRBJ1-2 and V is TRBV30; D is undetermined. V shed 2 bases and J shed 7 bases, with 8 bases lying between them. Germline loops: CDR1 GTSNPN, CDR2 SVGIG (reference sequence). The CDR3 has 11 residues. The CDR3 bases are TGTGCCTGGAGTCTACTTCGTGGCTACACCTTC. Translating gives CAWSLLRGYTF.